The entry below describes one TCR beta chain. This clonotype showed up many times. No cognate antigen has been identified for it. Within one base of it there is no much larger clone, and no base qualities were kept. This sample is drawn from a study of T cells in Graves' hyperthyroidism and ophthalmopathy (dated by TCRdb to the late 2010s). General notes on the study: Peripheral blood was collected at initial diagnosis, before any treatment. Thyroid tissue and blood T-cell repertoires from several Graves' hyperthyroidism patients were also compared in the study. For training and testing, the 100 or so patients in the discovery cohort were randomly divided in a 7:3 ratio. After sampling, hyperthyroidism patients received methimazole starting at 30 mg daily, and ophthalmopathy patients received high-dose intravenous methylprednisolone. An independent validation cohort of around 19 hyperthyroidism patients and about 15 patients who later progressed to ophthalmopathy tested prospective prediction of ophthalmopathy. TCR V-J signatures able to tell the groups apart were searched for in a discovery cohort of 100 or so patients, of whom under 45 had Graves' ophthalmopathy and around 58 had stable Graves' hyperthyroidism. The paper describes TCR Vbeta CDR3 sequencing of 130 to 150 peripheral blood samples, made up of under 50 ophthalmopathy patients, approximately 76 hyperthyroidism patients and around 17 progressor patients.

Hyperthyroidism patients were newly diagnosed, with disease duration under 2 months, and aged 18 to 65 years. Exclusion was applied to patients with uncontrolled infections, other autoimmune diseases, pregnancy or lactation. Diagnoses relied on clinical symptoms, serum thyroxine and TRAb, thyroid ultrasound and orbital computed tomography. Blood from progressor patients was collected at the time of first diagnosis with hyperthyroidism, before any ophthalmopathy symptoms had appeared. PBMCs were isolated from around 10 ml of fresh peripheral blood by Ficoll-Paque density gradient centrifugation. Progressor patients were initially diagnosed with Graves' hyperthyroidism and developed ophthalmopathy during follow-up. Total RNA was extracted with Trizol reagent, and quality was checked on an Agilent 2100 Bioanalyzer. What the research found in general, with its limitations: Most expanded thyroid clonotypes (frequency above 0.001) were also found in blood, which suggests that blood repertoires may mirror thyroid immune responses. In validation, the model predicted progression to ophthalmopathy a median of roughly 6.5 months before onset, with over 60% sensitivity and about 75% specificity. A model built on a 13 V-J signature distinguished ophthalmopathy from stable hyperthyroidism, reaching roughly 88% sensitivity and around 81% specificity in cross-validation and 80%/75% in testing. No statistical method was used to set the sample size in advance, and investigators knew the group allocation.

TCR beta CDR3 regions were amplified from RNA transcripts. A first-round RT-PCR of the TCR CDR3 used the HTBI primer set with the Qiagen OneStep RT-PCR kit. The libraries were constructed in a second round of multiplex PCR and then size-selected and purified. Libraries were sequenced paired-end with 100 bp reads on an Illumina HiSeq2000. The original methods were these. SOAPnuke was used to process the raw data, removing reads that contained adapters or uncalled bases, had a mean Phred below 15, or lacked an exact match to the constant primer or identifier. COPE v1.2.5 was used to merge the high-quality paired reads, and each unique nucleotide sequence was defined as a clonotype. MiTCR v1.1 was used to align the clonotypes against IMGT TRBV, TRBD and TRBJ reference segments. Only V-J combinations with frequency above 0.0001, covering roughly 99% of repertoires, were analysed. The TCS score was defined as F50 (clonal expansion) divided by E x V (chaos), with BLOSUM62-based TCRdist calculated between CDR3 peptides within each V-J. Welch's t-statistics and random forest reduced roughly 540 V-J features to 10 to 15, which were used in a naive Bayes classifier (R e1071). TCRdb reprocessed the public reads (quality trimming at Q25 with fastp, clone calling with MiXCR) and kept in-frame beta chains. CDR3 protein sequences are deduplicated, and each keeps its most common genes and DNA. TCRdb's processing, not the authors' own work, is the source of the V and J calls. The sample table shows some 600,000 distinct CDR3 sequences, and roughly 13% are seen once. Under 7% of the sample rests with the top ten.

Counted from cysteine to phenylalanine, this CDR3 has 14 amino acids. Only the CDR3 DNA stays, 42 bases, in frame from base 1. Trimmed from V: 7 bases; trimmed from J: 3 bases; junction bases lacking a gene match: 5. The CDR1 and CDR2 encoded by the germline V gene are SQVTM and ANQGSEA. The TCR sequence derives from a woman aged 30 to 39 with Graves' hyperthyroidism that later progressed to Graves' ophthalmopathy. The V and J genes are TRBV29-1 and TRBJ2-1; 11 middle bases align to TRBD2. The material sequenced was blood. The CDR3 protein is CSAFLAGGYNEQFF. The DNA is as follows: TGCAGCGCGTTTCTAGCGGGAGGCTACAATGAGCAGTTCTTC.